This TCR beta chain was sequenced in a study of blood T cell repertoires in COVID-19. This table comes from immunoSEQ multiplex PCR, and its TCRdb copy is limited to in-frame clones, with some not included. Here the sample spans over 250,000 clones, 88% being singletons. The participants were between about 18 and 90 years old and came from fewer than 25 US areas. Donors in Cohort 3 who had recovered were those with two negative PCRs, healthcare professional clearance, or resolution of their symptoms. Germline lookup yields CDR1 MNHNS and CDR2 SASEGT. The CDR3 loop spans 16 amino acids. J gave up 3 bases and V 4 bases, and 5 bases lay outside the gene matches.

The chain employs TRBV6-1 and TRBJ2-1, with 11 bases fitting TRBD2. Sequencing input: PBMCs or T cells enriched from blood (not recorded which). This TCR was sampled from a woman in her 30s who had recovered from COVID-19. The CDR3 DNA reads TGTGCCAGCAGTGGACCTAGCGGGAGGTACTACAATGAGCAGTTCTTC. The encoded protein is CASSGPSGRYYNEQFF.